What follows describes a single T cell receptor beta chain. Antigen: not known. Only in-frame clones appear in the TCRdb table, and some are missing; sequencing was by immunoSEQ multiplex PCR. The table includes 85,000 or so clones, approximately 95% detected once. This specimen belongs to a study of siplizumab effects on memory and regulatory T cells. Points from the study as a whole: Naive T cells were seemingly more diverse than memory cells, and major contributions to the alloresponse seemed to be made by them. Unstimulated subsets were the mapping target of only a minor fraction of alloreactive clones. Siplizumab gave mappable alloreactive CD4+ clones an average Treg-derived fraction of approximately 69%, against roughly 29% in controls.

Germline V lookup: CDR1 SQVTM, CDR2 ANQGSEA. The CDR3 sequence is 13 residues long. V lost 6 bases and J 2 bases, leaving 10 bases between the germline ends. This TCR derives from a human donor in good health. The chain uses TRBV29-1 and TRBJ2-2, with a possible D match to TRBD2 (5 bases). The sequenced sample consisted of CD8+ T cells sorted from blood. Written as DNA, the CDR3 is TGCAGCGTCGAGGGTAGAAACACCGGGGAGCTGTTTTTT. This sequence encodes CSVEGRNTGELFF.